Each of the 23 T cell receptor beta chains below was sequenced from the same sample in a study of blood T cell repertoires in COVID-19. Generated by immunoSEQ multiplex PCR, the TCRdb table keeps only in-frame clones and is missing some. The sample yields 410,000 or so clones, roughly 90% seen once. Material: peripheral blood. These receptors all come from a woman aged 40 to 50 with COVID-19, enrolled during active disease.

The chain links TRBV5-1 to TRBJ2-3, with 11 bases that match TRBD2. This CDR3 is 14 amino acids long. Trimming at V came to 4 bases and at J to 5 bases, leaving 3 bases not matched to a gene. The germline gives CDR1 SGHRS, CDR2 YFSETQ. The CDR3 sequence is CASSTGTSGDTQYF. The CDR3 region has the DNA TGCGCCAGCAGCACCGGGACTAGCGGAGATACGCAGTATTTT.

V usage is TRBV29-1 and J usage is TRBJ2-7, with 11 bases that match TRBD1. The junction had 8 bases not matched to a gene; V was cut back by 5 bases and J by 5 bases. CDR1 is SQVTM and CDR2 is ANQGSEA in the germline V gene. CDR3 length: 14 amino acids. Written as DNA, the CDR3 is TGCAGCGTTTCGGACAGGGGGCGGACCCACGAGCAGTACTTC. This translates into CSVSDRGRTHEQYF.

The chain recombines TRBV4-3 with TRBJ2-1; TRBD2 matches at 8 bases. CDR3 length: 15 amino acids. CDR1 and CDR2 from the germline V gene are LGHNA and YSLEER. J lost 9 bases, V lost 1 base, and 8 bases had no gene match. The CDR3 DNA reads TGCGCCAGCAGCCAAGCCACGAGGGCGGGGGGTGAGCAGTTCTTC. Amino acid sequence: CASSQATRAGGEQFF.

J is TRBJ2-7 and V is TRBV5-4, with D possibly TRBD1 on 6 matching bases. V was pared by 3 bases and J by 11 bases, with 21 bases between. The CDR3 contains 14 residues. The germline gives CDR1 SGHNT, CDR2 YYREEE (reference sequence). The CDR3 region is CASSSTGREVSEYF. The CDR3 DNA reads as TGTGCCAGCAGCTCCACAGGGCGTGAGGTCAGTGAGTACTTC.

The chain carries TRBV6-5 and TRBJ2-5; 10 positions match TRBD1. CDR3 length equals 15 residues. In germline, CDR1 is MNHEY, CDR2 SVGAGI. V shed 6 bases, J shed 4 bases, and the junction held 8 bases outside the gene matches. CDR3 in DNA: TGTGCCAGCAGGGCCGGGACAGGGGAAACAGAGACCCAGTACTTC. Encoded protein: CASRAGTGETETQYF.

This clone was recorded a few times. This sequence joins TRBV6-5 and TRBJ1-3, with 7 bases identical to TRBD1. The CDR3 totals 15 residues. Germline lookup yields CDR1 MNHEY and CDR2 SVGAGI. The trim removed 4 bases at V and 0 bases at J, leaving 3 bases unmatched. The DNA of the CDR3 is TGTGCCAGCAGTTCGACAGGGAACTCTGGAAACACCATATATTTT. It yields the protein CASSSTGNSGNTIYF.

This chain connects TRBV27 to TRBJ1-4, with D tentatively TRBD1 (6 bases). CDR3 size: 14 residues. V was trimmed by 2 bases and J by 7 bases, leaving 11 bases between them. In germline, CDR1 is MNHEY, CDR2 SMNVEV (reference sequence). The CDR3 DNA reads TGTGCCAGCAGTTTAATGGGGGCAACTGAAAAACTGTTTTTT. Its protein is CASSLMGATEKLFF. The variable domain in full, completed from reference TRBV27 and TRBJ1-4, reads EAQVTQNPRYLITVTGKKLTVTCSQNMNHEYMSWYRQDPGLGLRQIYYSMNVEVTDKGDVPEGYKVSRKEKRNFPLILESPSPNQTSLYFCASSLMGATEKLFFGSGTQLSVL.

This clone was observed a single time. The chain uses TRBV12-3 or TRBV12-4 and TRBJ2-1, with D maybe TRBD1 (6 bases). The length of the CDR3 is 13 residues. Trimming pared 6 bases from V and 5 bases from J, leaving 11 bases between. Here the CDR3 reads CASRPWTDNEQFF. CDR3 in DNA: TGTGCCAGCAGACCTTGGACAGACAATGAGCAGTTCTTC.

The chain couples TRBV9 to TRBJ1-6; weak D call: TRBD1 (5 bases). Germline V CDR1 and CDR2: SGDLS, YYNGEE. The V end lost 0 bases, the J end lost 7 bases, and 11 bases lay between the germline ends. The CDR3 runs to 15 residues. The CDR3 DNA follows: TGTGCCAGCAGCGTAGAAGGGGTCTCGAATTCACCCCTCCACTTT. Its protein is CASSVEGVSNSPLHF.

The V and J genes are TRBV19 and TRBJ2-7; 9 nucleotides line up with TRBD2. The CDR3 has 15 amino acids. Per germline, CDR1 LNHDA and CDR2 SQIVND (reference sequence). Germline trimming cut 7 bases from V and 3 bases from J; bases unmatched to any gene: 10. The CDR3 region has the DNA TGTGCCAGTAACACGGCGGGAGGGCCGGGCTACGAGCAGTACTTC. Its protein product is CASNTAGGPGYEQYF.

The chain recombines TRBV30 with TRBJ1-6, with D perhaps TRBD1 (6 bases). The V end lost 4 bases, the J end lost 7 bases, and 14 bases lay between the germline ends. This CDR3 has 14 amino acids. Germline V gene data show CDR1 as GTSNPN and CDR2 as SVGIG (reference sequence). The CDR3 is CAWTGTLRNSPLHF. The DNA for the CDR3 is TGTGCCTGGACCGGGACACTACGAAATTCACCCCTCCACTTT.

V and J are TRBV7-2 and TRBJ2-7, with 12 bases lining up with TRBD2. Germline CDR1 is SGHTA and CDR2 is FQGNSA. The V and J ends lost 3 bases and 9 bases, in that order; junction bases with no gene match: 9. This CDR3 comprises 15 residues. The CDR3, as DNA: TGTGCCAGCAGCTTGCCCACTAGCGGGGGGTTGGGGCAGTACTTC. It specifies CASSLPTSGGLGQYF.

The CDR3, as DNA: TGTGCCAGCAGGAAGTGGGGTGTTGGGGGGAACTACGAGCAGTACTTC. This gives the protein CASRKWGVGGNYEQYF. The chain recombines TRBV11-2 with TRBJ2-7, with D maybe TRBD2 (6 bases). Trimming cost V 6 bases and J 3 bases, with 21 bases left between them. Germline V gene sequence: CDR1 SGHAT, CDR2 FQNNGV. This CDR3 spans 16 amino acids.

The chain links TRBV5-1 to TRBJ1-1; 9 positions agree with TRBD1. V lost 4 bases and J lost 4; bases outside the gene matches: 5. The germline CDR1 and CDR2 sequences are SGHRS and YFSETQ. The length of the CDR3 is 14 residues. CDR3 region: CASSGTGSGTEAFF. In DNA, the CDR3 is TGCGCCAGCAGCGGGACAGGGTCAGGCACTGAAGCTTTCTTT.

This rearrangement joins TRBV10-3 to TRBJ1-4, with a weak D call TRBD1 (6 bases). The CDR3 is made up of 15 amino acids. In germline, CDR1 is ENHRY, CDR2 SYGVKD. The V end was cut by 3 bases, the J end by 2 bases, with 10 bases between. CDR3 protein: CAISESGQTNEKLFF. CDR3 coding DNA: TGTGCCATCAGTGAAAGTGGACAGACTAATGAAAAACTGTTTTTT.

The chain combines TRBV28 with TRBJ1-2; D may be TRBD1 (5 bases). Germline CDR1 reads MDHEN; CDR2 reads SYDVKM. V gave up 3 bases and J gave up 5 bases, with 19 bases separating them. The CDR3 contains 16 residues. Written as DNA, the CDR3 is TGTGCCAGCAGTTTGTATACGACAGTTAGTGGGTATGGCTACACCTTC. Its protein is CASSLYTTVSGYGYTF.

The chain combines TRBV11-2 with TRBJ2-7; D perhaps matches TRBD2 (5 bases). From germline, CDR1 is SGHAT and CDR2 FQNNGV. Trimming shortened V by 4 bases and J by 7 bases, and 14 bases separated the two germline ends. There are 13 residues in the CDR3. The CDR3 sequence: CASSSVLEGEQYF. CDR3 coding DNA: TGTGCCAGCAGCTCTGTTCTCGAGGGAGAGCAGTACTTC.

This clone came up a few times. The V call is TRBV29-1, the J call TRBJ1-2; D not resolved. Per germline, CDR1 SQVTM and CDR2 ANQGSEA. V lost 6 bases and J lost 4, with 9 bases in between. This CDR3 has 11 amino acids. The CDR3 sequence is CSVLSGYGYTF. DNA for the CDR3: TGCAGCGTGCTAAGTGGCTATGGCTACACCTTC. The entire variable domain, with the rest obtained from reference TRBV29-1 and TRBJ1-2, is as follows: SAVISQKPSRDICQRGTSLTIQCQVDSQVTMMFWYRQQPGQSLTLIATANQGSEATYESGFVIDKFPISRPNLTFSTLTVSNMSPEDSSIYLCSVLSGYGYTFGSGTRLTVV.

The rearrangement links TRBV7-9 to TRBJ1-4; TRBD1 matches 8 bases. With V trimmed by 4 bases and J by 7 bases, 8 bases remained unmatched. Germline assignment: CDR1 SEHNR and CDR2 FQNEAQ (reference sequence). The CDR3 extends over 15 amino acids. The CDR3 is CASSSDRGVSEKLFF. The CDR3 bases are TGTGCCAGCAGCTCAGACAGGGGTGTAAGTGAAAAACTGTTTTTT.

In DNA, the CDR3 is TGTGCCAGCAGCTCGGGGACAGGGGGGAATTCACCCCTCCACTTT. This codes for CASSSGTGGNSPLHF. The rearrangement uses TRBV7-9 and TRBJ1-6; the match to TRBD1 covers 11 bases. After removal of 4 bases from V and 7 bases from J, the junction contained 3 bases not matched to a gene. The CDR3 runs 15 residues. Germline V CDR1 and CDR2: SEHNR, FQNEAQ (reference sequence).

The chain is built from TRBV15 and TRBJ1-1; D call uncertain. The CDR3 consists of 13 residues. The V end was cut by 5 bases, the J end by 4 bases, with 11 bases between. CDR1 is LNHNV and CDR2 is YYDKDF in the germline V gene (reference sequence). The CDR3 DNA reads TGTGCCACCAGCTCTGGACTGACCACTGAAGCTTTCTTT. It encodes CATSSGLTTEAFF. The complete variable domain, with remaining parts taken from reference TRBV15 and TRBJ1-1, reads DAMVIQNPRYQVTQFGKPVTLSCSQTLNHNVMYWYQQKSSQAPKLLFHYYDKDFNNEADTPDNFQSRRPNTSFCFLDIRSPGLGDTAMYLCATSSGLTTEAFFGQGTRLTVV.

The count of this clone is one. V and J are TRBV4-3 and TRBJ1-1, with a possible D match to TRBD1 (5 bases). With 0 bases removed from V and 3 bases from J, the gap between germline ends came to 11 bases. CDR3 length: 15 residues. Germline CDR1 and CDR2: LGHNA and YSLEER. The chain's CDR3 is CASSQEGRADTEAFF. As DNA, the CDR3 is TGCGCCAGCAGCCAAGAAGGCAGGGCGGACACTGAAGCTTTCTTT.

The chain is built from TRBV5-5 and TRBJ2-2; D is undetermined. The V and J ends lost 3 bases and 0 bases respectively, with 12 bases between them. CDR1 and CDR2 (germline): SGHKS, YYEKEE (reference sequence). The length of the CDR3 is 16 residues. This chain's CDR3 is CASSSVRLANTGELFF. The CDR3 nucleotides read TGTGCCAGCAGCTCAGTCCGACTTGCGAACACCGGGGAGCTGTTTTTT.